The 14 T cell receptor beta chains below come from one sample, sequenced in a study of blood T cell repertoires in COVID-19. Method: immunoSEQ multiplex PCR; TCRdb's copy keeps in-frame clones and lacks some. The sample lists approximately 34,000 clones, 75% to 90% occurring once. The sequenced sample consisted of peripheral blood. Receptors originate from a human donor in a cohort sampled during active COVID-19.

The CDR3 DNA reads as TGTGCCTGGACCCCGTCCAGGACTAGCGGGATTAGGAATGAGCAGTTCTTC. Translating it yields CAWTPSRTSGIRNEQFF. The chain employs TRBV30 and TRBJ2-1; 12 bases map to TRBD2. The CDR3 runs to 17 residues. The junction had 14 bases not matched to a gene; V was cut back by 4 bases and J by 7 bases. Germline V gene data show CDR1 as GTSNPN and CDR2 as SVGIG (reference sequence).

The DNA of the CDR3 is TGTGCCAGCAGCTTAAGGTCGGCAGGGGTGTGGAACGTGAACACTGAAGCTTTCTTT. Its protein is CASSLRSAGVWNVNTEAFF. V gene TRBV7-2 combines with J gene TRBJ1-1; tentative D call: TRBD1 (6 bases). Germline CDR1 SGHTA, CDR2 FQGNSA. The CDR3 has 19 residues. Trimming removed 2 bases from V and 0 bases from J, with 22 bases in between.

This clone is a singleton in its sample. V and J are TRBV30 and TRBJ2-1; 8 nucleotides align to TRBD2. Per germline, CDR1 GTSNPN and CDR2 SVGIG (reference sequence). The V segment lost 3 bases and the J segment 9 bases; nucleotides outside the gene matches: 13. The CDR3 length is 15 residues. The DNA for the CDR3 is TGTGCCTGGAGCTACCTGGGACTAGGGGCGGCTGAGCAGTTCTTC. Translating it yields CAWSYLGLGAAEQFF. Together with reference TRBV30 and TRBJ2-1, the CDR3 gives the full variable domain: SQTIHQWPATLVQPVGSPLSLECTVEGTSNPNLYWYRQAAGRGLQLLFYSVGIGQISSEVPQNLSASRPQDRQFILSSKKLLLSDSGFYLCAWSYLGLGAAEQFFGPGTRLTVL.

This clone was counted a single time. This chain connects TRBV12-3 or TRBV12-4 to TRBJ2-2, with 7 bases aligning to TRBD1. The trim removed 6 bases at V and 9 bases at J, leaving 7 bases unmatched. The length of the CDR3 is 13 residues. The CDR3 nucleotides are TGTGCCAGCAGAACCACAGGGGATCGGGAGCTGTTTTTT. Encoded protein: CASRTTGDRELFF.

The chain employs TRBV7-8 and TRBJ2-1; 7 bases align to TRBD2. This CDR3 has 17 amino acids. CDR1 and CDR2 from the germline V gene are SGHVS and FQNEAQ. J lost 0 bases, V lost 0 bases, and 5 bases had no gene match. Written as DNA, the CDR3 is TGTGCCAGCAGCTTAGCGGCGGGAGTGATCTCCTACAATGAGCAGTTCTTC. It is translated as CASSLAAGVISYNEQFF. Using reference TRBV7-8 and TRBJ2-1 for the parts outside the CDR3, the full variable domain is GAGVSQSPRYKVAKRGQDVALRCDPISGHVSLFWYQQALGQGPEFLTYFQNEAQLDKSGLPSDRFFAERPEGSVSTLKIQRTQQEDSAVYLCASSLAAGVISYNEQFFGPGTRLTVL.

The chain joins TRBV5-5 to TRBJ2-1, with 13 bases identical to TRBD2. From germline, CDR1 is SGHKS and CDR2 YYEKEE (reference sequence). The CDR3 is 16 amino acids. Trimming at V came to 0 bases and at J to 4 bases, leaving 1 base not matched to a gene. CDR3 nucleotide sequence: TGTGCCAGCAGCTTGGGACTAGCGGGAGGTTACAATGAGCAGTTCTTC. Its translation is CASSLGLAGGYNEQFF. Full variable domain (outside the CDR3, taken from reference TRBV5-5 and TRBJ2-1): DAGVTQSPTHLIKTRGQQVTLRCSPISGHKSVSWYQQVLGQGPQFIFQYYEKEERGRGNFPDRFSARQFPNYSSELNVNALLLGDSALYLCASSLGLAGGYNEQFFGPGTRLTVL.

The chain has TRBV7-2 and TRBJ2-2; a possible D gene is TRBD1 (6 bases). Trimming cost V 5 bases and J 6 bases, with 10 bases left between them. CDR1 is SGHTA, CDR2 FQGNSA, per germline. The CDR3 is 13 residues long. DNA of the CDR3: TGTGCCAGCAGCGTAACAGGGTCCGGGGAGCTGTTTTTT. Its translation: CASSVTGSGELFF.

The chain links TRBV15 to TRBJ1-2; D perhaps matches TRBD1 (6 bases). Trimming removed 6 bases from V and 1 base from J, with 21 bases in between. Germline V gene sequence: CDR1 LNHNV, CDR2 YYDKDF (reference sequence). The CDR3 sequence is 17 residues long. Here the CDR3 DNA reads TGTGCCACCAGACCGAATAACAGGGTAGGGAATAACTATGGCTACACCTTC. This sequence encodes CATRPNNRVGNNYGYTF.

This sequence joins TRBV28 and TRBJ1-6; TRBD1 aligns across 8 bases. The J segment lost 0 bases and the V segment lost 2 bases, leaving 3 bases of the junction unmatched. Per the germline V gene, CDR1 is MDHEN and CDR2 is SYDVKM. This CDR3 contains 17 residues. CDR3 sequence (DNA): TGTGCCAGCAGTTTACGGACAGGGTTCTCCTATAATTCACCCCTCCACTTT. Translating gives CASSLRTGFSYNSPLHF.

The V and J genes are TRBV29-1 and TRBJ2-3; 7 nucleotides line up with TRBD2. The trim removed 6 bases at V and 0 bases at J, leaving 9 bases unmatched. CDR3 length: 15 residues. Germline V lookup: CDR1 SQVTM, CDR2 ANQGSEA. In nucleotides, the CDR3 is TGCAGCGTCTCCTGGGGTAGCGGGAGCACAGATACGCAGTATTTT. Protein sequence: CSVSWGSGSTDTQYF.

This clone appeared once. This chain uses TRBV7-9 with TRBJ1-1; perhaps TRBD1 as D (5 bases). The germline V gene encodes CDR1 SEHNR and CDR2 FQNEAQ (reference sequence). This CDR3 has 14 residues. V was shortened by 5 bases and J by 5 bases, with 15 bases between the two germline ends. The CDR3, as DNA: TGTGCCAGCAGCCCCCCAGGGCAGATGACTGAAGCTTTCTTT. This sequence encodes CASSPPGQMTEAFF.

CDR3 in DNA: TGCAGTGCCTTCTATGGCTACACCTTC. Protein: CSAFYGYTF. The chain carries TRBV20-1 and TRBJ1-2; unclear D gene. Per the germline V gene, CDR1 is DFQATT and CDR2 is SNEGSKA (reference sequence). CDR3 length equals 9 residues. Trimming pared 6 bases from V and 4 bases from J, leaving 3 bases between.

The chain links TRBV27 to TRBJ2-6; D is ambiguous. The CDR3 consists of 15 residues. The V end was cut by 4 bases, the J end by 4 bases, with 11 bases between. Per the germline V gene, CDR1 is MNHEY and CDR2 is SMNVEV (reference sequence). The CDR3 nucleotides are TGTGCCAGCAGTTCCCCTCTACCCGGGGCCAACGTCCTGACTTTC. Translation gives CASSSPLPGANVLTF.

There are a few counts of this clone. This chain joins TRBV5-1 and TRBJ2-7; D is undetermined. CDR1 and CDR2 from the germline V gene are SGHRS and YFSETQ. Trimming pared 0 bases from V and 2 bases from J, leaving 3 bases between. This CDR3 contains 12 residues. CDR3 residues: CASSLDTYEQYF. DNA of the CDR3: TGCGCCAGCAGCTTGGACACCTACGAGCAGTACTTC.